This T cell receptor (beta chain) derives from a study of T cell repertoires in ileal Crohn's disease. Looking at the study overall: Every patient was operated on for stricturing (roughly 61%) or penetrating (approximately 40%) complications. Each sample's TCRB immunosequencing used five hundred nanograms of biopsy DNA.

Study-wide findings and caveats: Clonal expansions were more frequent in active smokers than non-smokers at surgery.

Time point specified: inflamed ileum from the surgical specimen. Adults with ileal or ileocolonic Crohn's disease and an indication for resection were eligible. Points on this clone: Its antigen is unidentified.

After removal of 3 bases from V and 6 bases from J, the junction contained 2 bases not matched to a gene. This CDR3 has 13 amino acids. Germline CDR1 SGHNT, CDR2 YYREEE (reference sequence). Repertoires were generated with immunoSEQ multiplex PCR, while TCRdb's copy carries only in-frame clones and drops some. The top ten hold 15% to 20% of the sample, which has 1,500 to 2,000 clones, approximately 86% seen once. Sequenced material: ileal tissue. The chain uses TRBV5-4 and TRBJ1-2; 10 positions agree with TRBD1. The clonotype was recovered from an adult with Crohn's disease. This CDR3 is CASSWTGGNGYTF. Here the CDR3 DNA reads TGTGCCAGCAGCTGGACAGGGGGAAATGGCTACACCTTC.